The T cell receptor beta chain under discussion was sequenced for a study of blood T cell repertoires in COVID-19. Study as a whole: Whether acute or convalescent, the COVID-19 samples came from the United States, Italy and Spain.

Study members were between about 18 and 89 years old and lived in 20 to 25 US regions. The study assigned cohorts using participant-reported clinical history. In the authors' workflow: The authors estimated nucleated cell counts from reference gene primer amplification. The repertoire was sequenced with immunoSEQ multiplex PCR; TCRdb's copy has only in-frame clones and lacks some. The V and J calls and clone size are taken from that table; D and trimming were inferred from the DNA. This sample yields 250,000 to 350,000 clones, of which 90% are seen a single time; around 4.3% belongs to the top ten. The CDR3 length is 14 residues. The germline V and J ends were trimmed by 2 bases and 0 bases, with 7 bases remaining between them. CDR1 and CDR2 (germline): SGHTA, FQGTGA.

The sequencing sample was made of PBMCs or T cells enriched from blood (not recorded which). The TCR comes from a woman between 18 and 29 years old with acute COVID-19. The gene calls are TRBV7-3 and TRBJ1-1; weak D call: TRBD1 (6 bases). As DNA, the CDR3 is TGTGCCAGCAGCTTACAGGGGATGAACACTGAAGCTTTCTTT. This encodes CASSLQGMNTEAFF.